The next 32 T cell receptor beta chains were all read from a single sample in a study of cytomegalovirus exposure and HLA in healthy donors. Measured with immunoSEQ multiplex PCR; TCRdb has only the in-frame clones, and not every one. The sample consists of some 99,000 clones, roughly 86% of them appearing once. The sequenced sample was PBMCs. The receptors derive from a woman between 18 and 30 years old in good health and CMV-seronegative.

There are a few counts of this clone. The genes are TRBV25-1 and TRBJ2-5; 8 nucleotides match TRBD2. The V gene end was trimmed by 3 bases and the J gene end by 2 bases; junction bases not matched to a gene: 5. Germline V gene sequence: CDR1 MGHDK, CDR2 SYGVNS. This CDR3 is built from 15 residues. CDR3 nucleotide sequence: TGTGCCAGCAGTGATTTTCGGGGGGGGCAAGAGACCCAGTACTTC. It yields the protein CASSDFRGGQETQYF.

The V call is TRBV28, the J call TRBJ1-2; D may be TRBD1 (5 bases). V gave up 5 bases and J gave up 6 bases, with 13 bases separating them. Germline CDR1 and CDR2: MDHEN and SYDVKM. The CDR3 spans 13 residues. The CDR3 nucleotides are TGTGCCAGCAGTCCGCCAGGGAGGGATGGCTACACCTTC. Amino acid sequence: CASSPPGRDGYTF.

This clone was seen only once. The rearrangement joins TRBV5-6 to TRBJ1-2, with D uncertain. Germline CDR1 and CDR2: SGHDT and YYEEEE. The CDR3 length is 14 residues. V dropped 4 bases and J dropped 4 bases, with 14 bases sitting between them. CDR3 sequence (DNA): TGTGCCAGCAGCCAATACGGGTCTTTCTATGGCTACACCTTC. It yields the protein CASSQYGSFYGYTF.

The chain has TRBV7-2 and TRBJ2-5; perhaps TRBD1 as D (6 bases). This CDR3 contains 16 residues. The germline CDR1 and CDR2 sequences are SGHTA and FQGNSA. V lost 0 bases and J 3 bases, leaving 14 bases between the germline ends. The CDR3 protein is CASSLARWAGEETQYF. As DNA, the CDR3 is TGTGCCAGCAGCTTAGCGCGATGGGCAGGGGAAGAGACCCAGTACTTC.

The chain joins TRBV7-9 to TRBJ2-7, with D tentatively TRBD2 (7 bases). Germline CDR1 is SEHNR and CDR2 is FQNEAQ (reference sequence). Trimming cost V 5 bases and J 0 bases, with 17 bases left between them. The CDR3 runs to 16 residues. This CDR3 reads CASSPAGATSSYEQYF. The CDR3 DNA reads TGTGCCAGCAGCCCGGCGGGGGCCACGAGCTCCTACGAGCAGTACTTC. The variable domain in full, completed from reference TRBV7-9 and TRBJ2-7, reads DTGVSQNPRHKITKRGQNVTFRCDPISEHNRLYWYRQTLGQGPEFLTYFQNEAQLEKSRLLSDRFSAERPKGSFSTLEIQRTEQGDSAMYLCASSPAGATSSYEQYFGPGTRLTVT.

This chain links TRBV6-4 with TRBJ2-2; TRBD2 is a possible D gene (5 bases). This CDR3 has 14 amino acids. The germline V gene has CDR1 MRHNA and CDR2 SNTAGT. Trimming removed 2 bases from V and 1 base from J, with 5 bases in between. The DNA of the CDR3 is TGTGCCAGCAGTGACGAGGGGAACACCGGGGAGCTGTTTTTT. Translated: CASSDEGNTGELFF.

This clone was observed a few times. The CDR3 loop is CAWSDRGIGSEAFF. CDR3 DNA sequence: TGTGCCTGGTCCGACAGGGGAATCGGATCTGAAGCTTTCTTT. This sequence joins TRBV30 and TRBJ1-1, with TRBD1 identical over 8 bases. The ends lost 5 bases at V and 6 bases at J; junction bases unmatched: 11. CDR1 is GTSNPN, CDR2 SVGIG, per germline (reference sequence). This CDR3 has 14 amino acids.

CDR3 protein: CASSPPGGGNEKKTQYF. In DNA form, the CDR3 reads TGTGCCAGCAGCCCTCCGGGAGGGGGCAATGAAAAAAAGACCCAGTACTTC. The J gene is TRBJ2-5, the V gene TRBV7-9, with D perhaps TRBD2 (8 bases). Germline values: CDR1 SEHNR, CDR2 FQNEAQ (reference sequence). V shed 5 bases and J shed 6 bases, with 25 bases lying between them. The CDR3 covers 17 residues.

This clone was found once. This sequence joins TRBV19 and TRBJ1-2; 7 bases line up with TRBD1. Germline V gene data show CDR1 as LNHDA and CDR2 as SQIVND (reference sequence). The CDR3 covers 14 residues. Losses at the gene ends were 4 bases for V and 6 bases for J; bases not matched to a gene: 8. The CDR3 region is CASSNYRGEDGYTF. CDR3 DNA: TGTGCCAGTAGTAACTACAGGGGAGAGGATGGCTACACCTTC.

This clone was counted a single time. This sequence joins TRBV25-1 and TRBJ2-7; TRBD1 agrees at 9 bases. Trimming at V came to 3 bases and at J to 2 bases, leaving 8 bases not matched to a gene. The CDR3 has 16 residues. The germline V gene encodes CDR1 MGHDK and CDR2 SYGVNS. CDR3 loop: CASSDHAGQGTYEQYF. CDR3 in DNA: TGTGCCAGCAGTGATCATGCGGGACAGGGCACCTACGAGCAGTACTTC.

This chain connects TRBV29-1 to TRBJ2-2, with D unresolved. The CDR3 has 12 amino acids. V dropped 7 bases and J dropped 4 bases, with 10 bases sitting between them. Germline assignment: CDR1 SQVTM and CDR2 ANQGSEA. The CDR3 loop is CSGGETTGELFF. Here the CDR3 DNA reads TGCAGCGGAGGAGAGACCACCGGGGAGCTGTTTTTT.

The V gene is TRBV7-3, the J gene TRBJ2-1; TRBD2 agrees at 9 bases. The CDR3 consists of 12 residues. After removal of 5 bases from V and 7 bases from J, the junction contained 0 bases not matched to a gene. CDR1 and CDR2 (germline): SGHTA, FQGTGA. CDR3 DNA: TGTGCCAGCAGCGCGGGGGGGAATGAGCAGTTCTTC. This gives the protein CASSAGGNEQFF.

The genes are TRBV7-2 and TRBJ2-7, with a weak D call TRBD2 (6 bases). V was cut by 4 bases and J by 0 bases, with 10 bases left in between. This CDR3 comprises 14 residues. Germline CDR1 and CDR2: SGHTA and FQGNSA. The CDR3 protein is CASSYPGSSYEQYF. DNA of the CDR3: TGTGCCAGCAGCTACCCCGGGAGCTCCTACGAGCAGTACTTC. The full variable domain, its missing parts supplied by reference TRBV7-2 and TRBJ2-7, is GAGVSQSPSNKVTEKGKDVELRCDPISGHTALYWYRQSLGQGLEFLIYFQGNSAPDKSGLPSDRFSAERTGGSVSTLTIQRTQQEDSAVYLCASSYPGSSYEQYFGPGTRLTVT.

This chain links TRBV30 with TRBJ2-3; D might be TRBD1 (6 bases). Trimming left V 4 bases short and J 1 base short, with 9 bases between. The CDR3 has 13 amino acids. Per the germline V gene, CDR1 is GTSNPN and CDR2 is SVGIG (reference sequence). CDR3 loop: CAWTRTGTDTQYF. CDR3 nucleotide sequence: TGTGCCTGGACCCGGACAGGCACAGATACGCAGTATTTT.

The rearrangement uses TRBV15 and TRBJ1-6; TRBD1 might be the D (5 bases). From germline, CDR1 is LNHNV and CDR2 YYDKDF (reference sequence). V was shortened by 0 bases and J by 7 bases, with 10 bases between the two germline ends. The CDR3 totals 15 residues. This CDR3 reads CATSRDQGKNSPLHF. The CDR3, as DNA: TGTGCCACCAGCAGAGATCAGGGAAAAAATTCACCCCTCCACTTT. Full variable domain (rest looked up from reference TRBV15 and TRBJ1-6): DAMVIQNPRYQVTQFGKPVTLSCSQTLNHNVMYWYQQKSSQAPKLLFHYYDKDFNNEADTPDNFQSRRPNTSFCFLDIRSPGLGDTAMYLCATSRDQGKNSPLHFGNGTRLTVT.

This clone has just one count. The rearrangement links TRBV30 to TRBJ1-3; D is possibly TRBD1 (5 bases). This CDR3 spans 13 amino acids. CDR1 and CDR2 from the germline V gene are GTSNPN and SVGIG (reference sequence). With 8 bases removed from V and 0 bases from J, the gap between germline ends came to 11 bases. The CDR3 coding sequence is TGTGCCGTGGGGGGAAGCTCTGGAAACACCATATATTTT. Translating it yields CAVGGSSGNTIYF.

This rearrangement joins TRBV28 to TRBJ1-1; D gene uncertain. The CDR3 spans 16 residues. The ends were cut back, 3 bases at V and 2 bases at J, with 16 bases in the middle. The germline V gene has CDR1 MDHEN and CDR2 SYDVKM. As DNA, the CDR3 is TGTGCCAGCAGTTTCCGGGGAACGGTCGCTAACACTGAAGCTTTCTTT. Translating gives CASSFRGTVANTEAFF.

The chain combines TRBV28 with TRBJ1-2; D is ambiguous. Germline CDR1 MDHEN, CDR2 SYDVKM. The CDR3 consists of 13 residues. V dropped 6 bases and J dropped 0 bases, with 8 bases sitting between them. The CDR3 coding sequence is TGTGCCAGCAGGTGGGGAGCTAACTATGGCTACACCTTC. This encodes CASRWGANYGYTF.

The chain carries TRBV2 and TRBJ1-1; tentative D call: TRBD1 (6 bases). Germline CDR1 reads SNHLY; CDR2 reads FYNNEI. CDR3 length equals 12 residues. V was shortened by 7 bases and J by 1 base, with 7 bases between the two germline ends. CDR3 sequence: CASIRGNTEAFF. In DNA form, the CDR3 reads TGTGCCAGCATCAGGGGGAACACTGAAGCTTTCTTT. Full variable domain (outside the CDR3, taken from reference TRBV2 and TRBJ1-1): EPEVTQTPSHQVTQMGQEVILRCVPISNHLYFYWYRQILGQKVEFLVSFYNNEISEKSEIFDDQFSVERPDGSNFTLKIRSTKLEDSAMYFCASIRGNTEAFFGQGTRLTVV.

V gene TRBV11-2 combines with J gene TRBJ1-1, with no clear D. Looked up from germline, CDR1 is SGHAT and CDR2 is FQNNGV. Trimming pared 5 bases from V and 6 bases from J, leaving 13 bases between. The CDR3 covers 13 residues. CDR3 amino acids: CASSPNNYAEAFF. CDR3 coding DNA: TGTGCCAGCAGCCCTAATAATTACGCTGAAGCTTTCTTT.

The gene calls are TRBV7-9 and TRBJ1-4, with TRBD1 as a possible D gene (6 bases). V was pared by 1 base and J by 4 bases, with 16 bases between. The CDR3 has 17 residues. Germline V gene sequence: CDR1 SEHNR, CDR2 FQNEAQ (reference sequence). Here the CDR3 DNA reads TGTGCCAGCAGCTTAGGGGATCTAGGACAGATTAATGAAAAACTGTTTTTT. Amino acids: CASSLGDLGQINEKLFF.

This clone is a singleton in its sample. The chain links TRBV7-2 to TRBJ2-5; maybe TRBD2 (6 bases). V lost 5 bases, J lost 1 base, and 14 bases lay in between. This CDR3 is 15 amino acids long. Germline CDR1 reads SGHTA; CDR2 reads FQGNSA. CDR3 nucleotide sequence: TGTGCCAGCAGCGGCCGGCCGGGACTCCAAGAGACCCAGTACTTC. Residues: CASSGRPGLQETQYF.

The rearrangement joins TRBV18 to TRBJ1-1; 9 positions match TRBD1. The CDR3 has 16 amino acids. The trim removed 2 bases at V and 4 bases at J, leaving 8 bases unmatched. CDR1 and CDR2 from the germline V gene are KGHSH and LQKENI. DNA of the CDR3: TGTGCCAGCTCACCAACGCCACAGGGGGCGAGCACTGAAGCTTTCTTT. Protein sequence: CASSPTPQGASTEAFF.

V is TRBV4-3 and J is TRBJ2-1; tentatively, D is TRBD2 (6 bases). V gave up 1 base and J gave up 7 bases, with 8 bases separating them. The CDR3 contains 13 residues. Germline V gene lookup returns CDR1 LGHNA and CDR2 YSLEER. The CDR3 coding sequence is TGCGCCAGCAGCCAAGGGAGGGAAAATGAGCAGTTCTTC. Protein: CASSQGRENEQFF.

This clone came up a few times. This CDR3 is CATAGTNNQPQHF. The CDR3 bases are TGTGCTACAGCAGGGACTAATAATCAGCCCCAGCATTTT. The J gene is TRBJ1-5, the V gene TRBV2; tentatively, D is TRBD1 (5 bases). Germline CDR1 and CDR2: SNHLY and FYNNEI. There are 13 residues in the CDR3.

The genes are TRBV7-8 and TRBJ1-2; D is possibly TRBD1 (6 bases). Looked up from germline, CDR1 is SGHVS and CDR2 is FQNEAQ. V was trimmed by 2 bases and J by 2 bases, leaving 15 bases between them. The CDR3 is made up of 16 amino acids. CDR3 coding DNA: TGTGCCAGCAGCTTATGGATGGGGGCGGCAAACTATGGCTACACCTTC. It yields the protein CASSLWMGAANYGYTF. The full variable domain, its missing parts supplied by reference TRBV7-8 and TRBJ1-2, is GAGVSQSPRYKVAKRGQDVALRCDPISGHVSLFWYQQALGQGPEFLTYFQNEAQLDKSGLPSDRFFAERPEGSVSTLKIQRTQQEDSAVYLCASSLWMGAANYGYTFGSGTRLTVV.

This chain connects TRBV7-9 to TRBJ2-7; D not certain. Germline CDR1 SEHNR, CDR2 FQNEAQ (reference sequence). The CDR3 length is 14 residues. The V end was cut by 3 bases, the J end by 0 bases, with 9 bases between. CDR3: CASSFGVSSYEQYF. In nucleotides, the CDR3 is TGTGCCAGCAGCTTCGGAGTTAGCTCCTACGAGCAGTACTTC. The whole variable domain, remainder taken from reference TRBV7-9 and TRBJ2-7, is DTGVSQNPRHKITKRGQNVTFRCDPISEHNRLYWYRQTLGQGPEFLTYFQNEAQLEKSRLLSDRFSAERPKGSFSTLEIQRTEQGDSAMYLCASSFGVSSYEQYFGPGTRLTVT.

The chain links TRBV27 to TRBJ1-2; 9 bases line up with TRBD1. J lost 7 bases, V lost 10 bases, and 10 bases had no gene match. CDR3 length: 13 amino acids. Germline values: CDR1 MNHEY, CDR2 SMNVEV (reference sequence). CDR3 residues: CAIKQGAEGGYTF. The CDR3 DNA follows: TGTGCCATCAAACAGGGGGCAGAAGGTGGCTACACCTTC.

The CDR3 reads CASSRGGTGELFF. The CDR3 DNA reads as TGTGCCAGCAGCCGCGGCGGGACCGGGGAGCTGTTTTTT. The chain has TRBV11-3 and TRBJ2-2, with D perhaps TRBD2 (5 bases). The germline V gene has CDR1 SGHNT and CDR2 YENEEA. The CDR3 extends over 13 amino acids. V was pared by 5 bases and J by 5 bases, with 9 bases between.

The rearrangement links TRBV4-3 to TRBJ2-7; tentatively, D is TRBD2 (5 bases). The CDR3 covers 15 residues. Germline-derived CDR1 and CDR2 are LGHNA and YSLEER. With 1 base removed from V and 2 bases from J, the gap between germline ends came to 12 bases. This CDR3 reads CASSQGEGPTYEQYF. In DNA form, the CDR3 reads TGCGCCAGCAGCCAAGGAGAGGGCCCTACCTACGAGCAGTACTTC.

The genes are TRBV4-2 and TRBJ1-6; possibly TRBD1 for D (5 bases). The CDR3 is 14 amino acids. Germline CDR1 and CDR2: LGHNA and YNFKEQ. Between the trimmed V and J ends, which lost 5 bases and 10 bases, there was a span of 15 bases. The CDR3 DNA is TGTGCCAGCAGCTTGGGAGGGGAAGCGTCACCCCTCCACTTT. Translating it yields CASSLGGEASPLHF.

This clone has a handful of counts. The chain recombines TRBV6-1 with TRBJ1-5; 7 bases align to TRBD1. There are 16 residues in the CDR3. Per the germline V gene, CDR1 is MNHNS and CDR2 is SASEGT. J gave up 4 bases and V 0 bases, and 6 bases lay outside the gene matches. This CDR3 reads CASSEARKTGNQPQHF. The CDR3 nucleotides read TGTGCCAGCAGTGAAGCGCGCAAGACAGGGAATCAGCCCCAGCATTTT.